This record concerns one TCR beta chain sequence. Its antigen is undetermined. Profiled with immunoSEQ multiplex PCR; TCRdb holds only in-frame clones, not every one. In the table there are about 110,000 clones, under 85% of which are singletons. The data are from a study of T cell responses to AZD1222 COVID-19 vaccine. Study outcomes and limitations: The donor cohort was predominantly white British with a female majority, and clonal diversity may have been underestimated. Spike as a whole was targeted by vaccine-associated CD4 TCRs, dominant at 160-218 and 743-854. Only after the peak T cell response were repertoires sampled.

CDR3 length equals 15 residues. Between the trimmed V and J ends, which lost 1 base and 0 bases, there was a span of 10 bases. CDR1 is SGHAT and CDR2 is FQNNGV in the germline V gene. This material consisted of peripheral blood, taken on day 0 of AZD1222 vaccination. This sequence joins TRBV11-2 and TRBJ2-7; D unresolved. This receptor was identified in an adult in good health. For the CDR3, the DNA is TGTGCCAGCAGCTTAGGATACCAGATCTCCTACGAGCAGTACTTC. The encoded protein is CASSLGYQISYEQYF. Full variable domain (outside the CDR3, taken from reference TRBV11-2 and TRBJ2-7): EAGVAQSPRYKIIEKRQSVAFWCNPISGHATLYWYQQILGQGPKLLIQFQNNGVVDDSQLPKDRFSAERLKGVDSTLKIQPAKLEDSAVYLCASSLGYQISYEQYFGPGTRLTVT.